This T cell receptor (beta chain) was identified in a study of cytomegalovirus exposure and HLA in healthy donors (dated by TCRdb to the late 2010s). Some background on the complete study: According to an earlier analysis of 587 of the donors, about 190 million T cells yielded 90 million to 140 million unique TCR beta sequences and approximately 300 Gb of sequence data. About 320 gigabases of sequencing data and 70 million to 100 million unique TCR sequences were included in an early release covering about 620 HLA-typed donors. The genetic ancestry cluster associated with self-reported Caucasian donors included about four fifths of the roughly 360 genotyped donors. The aim of the study was to test whether cataloging public T cell receptors could identify signatures of past pathogen exposure. The study profiled the T cell repertoires of about 640 subjects by immunosequencing and related them to cytomegalovirus serostatus. In addition to the first cohort of about 650 subjects, a separate validation cohort of approximately 110 different subjects was used. The study combined high-throughput TCR immunosequencing, statistical association of individual TCRs with disease status, and machine learning to predict cytomegalovirus infection status. A later analysis re-examined previously published TCR beta repertoires from 500 to 700 donors and added high-resolution HLA genotyping to investigate patterns of TCR occurrence. The later analysis used no new phenotypic data to find candidate immune exposures, relying instead on TCR beta sequences and their occurrence across donors. An earlier analysis of 587 of the donors applied high-throughput TCR beta sequencing to assess whether each TCR beta V gene segment acted as functional or pseudogenic. Donor age, sex, ethnicity and CMV serostatus were collected together with the repertoire data. Genome-wide SNP genotypes for about 60% of the 666 donors were used in a later genetic analysis, which treated that subset as a discovery cohort. All discovery cohort repertoires had been generated on a single sequencing platform. HLA typing covered class I and class II loci at four-digit resolution. The number of typed donors differed by locus: about 629-630 for A, B, C, DRB1 and DQB1; about 520 for DQA1; around 610 for DPA1; and around 490 for DPB1. A handful of DR-DQ haplotypes were handled as single units for association and clustering because linkage in the cohort was strong. On average, 235,054 unique TCR beta nucleotide sequences were sequenced per donor among 300 to 500 genotyped donors of the cohort, with about 19% of those sequences being non-productive. Overall study results and their limits: Presence/absence analyses assumed roughly uniform sequencing depth across donors, an assumption that may not hold. The authors suggested that the approach could potentially be generalized to other disease states and immunological phenotypes. A later analysis found that TCR association rates varied across HLA loci, with DRB1 alleles showing the most associated TCRs and HLA-C alleles the fewest. When HLA alleles, especially DR and DQ, strongly co-occurred, TCR associations were difficult to assign to individual alleles. In a later genetic analysis, a missense DCLRE1C variant was associated with V-gene and J-gene trimming of TCR beta chains, and the association was replicated in an independent cohort. In the study, around 150 TCR beta chains were listed as associated with cytomegalovirus. Linkage disequilibrium might explain the correlated functional status among segregating V segments, but an unknown experimental factor could not be excluded. In vitro tests confirmed that a few of the cytomegalovirus-associated TCR beta chains recognize cytomegalovirus antigens. In a later analysis, around 17,000 TCR beta sequences were associated with specific HLA alleles at a false discovery rate of 0.05. While some public TCRs were present in many individuals, most TCR sequences turned up only very rarely across donors. Compared with equally common non-associated chains, HLA-associated TCR beta chains in a later analysis were more clonally expanded and had lower generation probabilities. According to a later genetic analysis, donors in an Asian-associated ancestry cluster had fewer N-insertions in productive TCRs than the approximately 650-donor mean. The only immune exposure information available for the cohort was CMV serostatus. Because HLA typing was missing for some donors at each locus, association tests included only the typed subset. This cohort had only TCR beta chains sequenced, and the lack of alpha or paired-chain data limited which features could be detected. The classifier was reported to diagnose cytomegalovirus status with high specificity and sensitivity in both the original cohort and the validation cohort. An earlier analysis of around 540 of the donors showed that most TCR beta V segments appeared in productive rearrangements either about 87% or about 30% of the time, which broadly matched IMGT annotations. Several of the top co-occurrence clusters appeared to be linked to parvovirus B19, influenza, CMV and Epstein-Barr virus, according to a later analysis. Most CMV-associated TCR beta chains appeared to be HLA-restricted in a later analysis, and the HLA associations seemed to be driven largely by CMV exposure. A further reported finding was that TCR beta sequences accurately predicted the HLA-A and HLA-B alleles for most subjects in the first cohort. A cluster of highly shared sequence variants was judged likely to represent a technical artifact of the sequencing pipeline. The 87-base-pair reads could not distinguish some IMGT-functional V segments, including TRBV6-2 and TRBV6-3, so those segments were excluded. Because counts were too low, roughly 16 rarely observed V segments, including chromosome 9 orphons, were left out of the earlier analysis of 587 of the donors.

The cohort comprised some 730 healthy bone marrow donors. All cohort members were sampled while nominally healthy, although unrecorded immune exposures were likely present. The donor tested CMV seronegative and was one of the 352 seronegative cohort members. Every donor gave a peripheral blood sample, and the peripheral blood mononuclear cells from that sample were used for TCR beta sequencing. Genomic DNA extraction from the blood cell samples was performed with the Qiagen DNeasy Blood Extraction Kit. On this clone: There is no known antigen for this receptor. Per-base qualities were not stored, and no clone one base away is much larger.

Libraries came from the immunoSEQ multiplex PCR assay. A mixture of 60 forward primers for TCR Vbeta segments and 13 reverse primers for TCR Jbeta segments was used in the multiplex PCR. Amplification of the CDR3 region of rearranged TCR beta genes was performed with a multiplex PCR assay on genomic DNA. The amplified TCR beta libraries were sequenced on the Illumina HiSeq System as 87-base-pair reads. Under the source paper's analysis protocol: In a later analysis, 77 million or so unique TCR beta chains were counted across the 500 to 700 repertoires, and roughly 10 million of these chains were shared by at least two donors. Raw reads were error-corrected and collapsed into unique sequences by a nearest-neighbor algorithm in which closely related sequences were merged to remove PCR and sequencing errors. V, D and J gene segments were assigned by aligning CDR3 sequences to IMGT reference sequences. Each retained sequence needed at least a six-nucleotide match to both a V gene segment and a J gene segment. Rearrangements were classified as productive when the CDR3 lacked stop codons and remained in frame with V and J, and all other rearrangements were classified as non-productive. Following IMGT convention, CDR3 was defined as the stretch from the second conserved V-encoded cysteine to the conserved J-encoded phenylalanine. In an earlier analysis of approximately 500 of the donors, sequences lacking an unambiguous match to a single V gene segment were excluded. In an earlier analysis of 587 of the donors, V segments were called functional above 56.7% productive rearrangements and were called segregating when the between-donor standard deviation exceeded 5%. To diagnose cytomegalovirus status from the catalog of TCR beta chain sequences, a statistical classification framework was built. In a later analysis, V and J genes were assigned by comparing TCR nucleotide sequences against IMGT/GENE-DB human TR gene sequences. A later analysis assigned CDR3 sequences and most-parsimonious VDJ recombination scenarios with the TCRdist pipeline. In a later analysis, every TCR beta chain was defined by the combination of its CDR3 amino acid sequence and its V-gene family, and reads without a unique V-gene family were dropped. In a later analysis, 500 to 700 highly shared, low-generation-probability nucleotide sequences were removed to address suspected cross-contamination and a sequencing artifact. For each public chain, a later analysis derived a clonal expansion index from normalized ranks of inferred template counts within each repertoire. A later analysis computed generation probabilities with a VDJ recombination model fitted to out-of-frame rearrangements, and checked the results against IGoR. Hypergeometric tests were used in a later analysis to score TCR-TCR, TCR-HLA and TCR-CMV co-occurrence, with a repertoire-size bias correction applied to the TCR pairs. To estimate false discovery rates, a later analysis permuted the HLA or CMV assignments 20 times. In a later analysis, co-occurring TCRs were grouped using DBSCAN, and TCRdist sequence similarity was added for clustering within HLA-allele-positive subsets. Co-occurrence clustering excluded repertoires with fewer than 30,000 or more than 120,000 public chains, plus five with anomalous nucleotide sharing. The table comes from immuneACCESS by way of TCRdb, which keeps in-frame sequences with V and J called. Part of the clones is missing from these tables; in studies checked, under half for an unresolved V gene and the rest for unknown reasons. V and J calls and clone size are as listed in that table; D and trimming were resolved from the DNA. The sample yields 130,000 to 150,000 clones; roughly 80% were counted once. The top ten hold approximately 3% of the sample.

CDR1 is given as SEHNR and CDR2 as FQNEAQ, both from the germline V gene (reference sequence). V trim: 5 bases; J trim: 4 bases; unmatched bases: 5. The CDR3 contains 14 residues, cysteine and phenylalanine counted. Here the CDR3 DNA is all that survives: 42 bases in frame from base 1. The chain is assembled from TRBV7-9 and TRBJ1-2, with 9 central nucleotides matching TRBD1. Sequenced material: PBMCs. The TCR sequence derives from a male donor in good health and CMV-seronegative. In nucleotide form, the sequence is TGTGCCAGCAGCCCCACAGGGGGCAGCTATGGCTACACCTTC. It specifies CASSPTGGSYGYTF.